The source of this TCR beta chain is a study of post-analysis software for immune sequencing data. The CDR3 contains 15 residues. V was pared by 4 bases and J by 7 bases, with 11 bases of the junction left unmatched. The germline V gene has CDR1 SGHKS and CDR2 YYEKEE (reference sequence). Built from TCR beta cDNA, the libraries had unique molecular identifiers in them. Out of 1 to 10 million T cells, 450,000 to 600,000 cDNA molecules were generated. TCRdb re-called the PCR reads with MiXCR, one entry per CDR3 protein. Here the sample spans roughly 600,000 distinct CDR3 sequences, about 40% being singletons. Study outcomes and limitations: Included in a set of a few TRBV segments more frequent in patients than controls were TRBV5-6, TRBV5-1 and TRBV20-1. Multiple sclerosis patients had significantly lower normalized Chao1 diversity than controls. Samples from a shared batch, those prepared together, strongly co-clustered by F measure.

This clonotype was observed a few times. What it binds is unknown. The source is a girl between 5 and 17 years old with multiple sclerosis. The chain has TRBV5-5 and TRBJ2-3; 8 bases are shared with TRBD1. Sequenced: blood. CDR3 protein: CASSHSYDRGNTQYF. CDR3 nucleotides: TGTGCCAGCAGCCATTCTTACGACAGGGGAAATACGCAGTATTTT. The whole variable domain, remainder taken from reference TRBV5-5 and TRBJ2-3, is DAGVTQSPTHLIKTRGQQVTLRCSPISGHKSVSWYQQVLGQGPQFIFQYYEKEERGRGNFPDRFSARQFPNYSSELNVNALLLGDSALYLCASSHSYDRGNTQYFGPGTRLTVL.